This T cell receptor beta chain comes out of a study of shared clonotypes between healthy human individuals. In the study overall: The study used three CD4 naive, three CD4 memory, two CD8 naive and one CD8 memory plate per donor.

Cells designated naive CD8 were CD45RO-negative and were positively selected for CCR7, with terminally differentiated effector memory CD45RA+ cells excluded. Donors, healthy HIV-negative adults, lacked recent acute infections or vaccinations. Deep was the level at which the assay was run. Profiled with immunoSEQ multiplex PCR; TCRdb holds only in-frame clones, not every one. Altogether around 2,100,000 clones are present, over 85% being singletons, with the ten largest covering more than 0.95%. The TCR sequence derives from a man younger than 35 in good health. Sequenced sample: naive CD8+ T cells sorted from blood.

The CDR3 DNA reads TGTGCCAGCAGCTTGGAAAGTCTGGGGGCGAACACTGAAGCTTTCTTT. It translates to CASSLESLGANTEAFF. V and J are TRBV5-8 and TRBJ1-1, with TRBD1 as a possible D gene (6 bases). From germline, CDR1 is SGHTS and CDR2 YDEGEE. This CDR3 is built from 16 residues. Trimming took 0 bases from V and 1 from J, leaving 13 bases between them.